The next 10 T cell receptor beta chains were all read from a single sample in a study of T cell repertoires in cytomegalovirus infection. TCRdb independently ran MiXCR on the reads; one entry per CDR3 protein. The table has about 200,000 distinct CDR3 sequences, 8.5% to 10% seen once. Material for sequencing was PBMCs. The receptors originated from a human donor in good health (CMV status not recorded). Some clones in this sample may be carry-over from other donors' samples.

The chain couples TRBV28 to TRBJ1-2; D gene unclear. Trimming removed 8 bases at V and 2 bases at J, with 21 bases between. The germline V gene has CDR1 MDHEN and CDR2 SYDVKM. The CDR3 runs 16 residues. Here the CDR3 DNA reads TGTGCCAGCCTGCCAAACCTCGTAGGGCAGAACTATGGCTACACCTTC. This encodes CASLPNLVGQNYGYTF.

The rearrangement links TRBV6-2 or TRBV6-3 to TRBJ2-3, with D possibly TRBD2 on 6 matching bases. There are 11 residues in the CDR3. V shed 5 bases and J shed 11 bases, with 11 bases lying between them. The germline V gene has CDR1 MNHEY and CDR2 SVGEGT. CDR3 DNA sequence: TGTGCCAGCAGTAACCGAGCGGGGCAGTATTTT. It is translated as CASSNRAGQYF.

This clonotype showed up many times. The rearrangement links TRBV7-2 to TRBJ2-5; TRBD2 matches 7 bases. Losses at the gene ends were 3 bases for V and 1 base for J; bases not matched to a gene: 8. The CDR3 is made up of 16 amino acids. Germline CDR1 is SGHTA and CDR2 is FQGNSA. CDR3 sequence reads: CASSFSGTTTQETQYF. DNA for the CDR3: TGTGCCAGCAGCTTTTCCGGGACTACAACCCAAGAGACCCAGTACTTC.

The sample holds many counts of this clonotype. The chain couples TRBV7-8 to TRBJ2-1; 8 nucleotides agree with TRBD2. J was trimmed by 5 bases and V by 5 bases; bases with no gene match: 5. In germline, CDR1 is SGHVS, CDR2 FQNEAQ. CDR3 length: 14 residues. CDR3 DNA sequence: TGTGCCAGCAGCCCTTGGACTAGCAACAATGAGCAGTTCTTC. Translated: CASSPWTSNNEQFF.

This clonotype was counted only a few times. The rearrangement joins TRBV11-1 to TRBJ1-1; 9 bases are a match to TRBD1. The CDR3 has 16 amino acids. In germline, CDR1 is SGHAT, CDR2 FQDESV (reference sequence). With V trimmed by 5 bases and J by 4 bases, 11 bases remained unmatched. The CDR3 protein is CASSLGTGFGGTEAFF. The CDR3 DNA is TGTGCCAGCAGCCTCGGGACAGGGTTTGGTGGCACTGAAGCTTTCTTT.

There are many counts of this clonotype. The chain has TRBV11-2 and TRBJ2-5, with TRBD1 matching over 7 bases. The ends lost 3 bases at V and 3 bases at J; junction bases unmatched: 4. CDR3 size: 14 residues. The germline V gene encodes CDR1 SGHAT and CDR2 FQNNGV. CDR3 sequence reads: CASSFRTGKETQYF. The CDR3 bases are TGTGCCAGCAGCTTCCGGACAGGCAAAGAGACCCAGTACTTC.

This rearrangement joins TRBV20-1 to TRBJ2-3; 15 nucleotides agree with TRBD2. CDR1 is DFQATT, CDR2 SNEGSKA, per germline (reference sequence). The CDR3 length is 17 residues. Losses at the gene ends were 5 bases for V and 3 bases for J; bases not matched to a gene: 9. The CDR3 reads CSAQGLAGGGVTDTQYF. The CDR3 bases are TGCAGTGCTCAAGGACTAGCGGGGGGGGGGGTGACAGATACGCAGTATTTT.

This clonotype was detected ten times or more. The genes are TRBV7-2 and TRBJ1-1; the D is unclear. Deletions cut 2 bases from V and 8 bases from J, with 12 bases between. The CDR3 is 13 amino acids. CDR1 and CDR2 from the germline V gene are SGHTA and FQGNSA. The CDR3 region has the DNA TGTGCCAGCAGCTTACCCACACGCATAGAAGCTTTCTTT. It specifies CASSLPTRIEAFF.

Written as DNA, the CDR3 is TGTGCCAGCAGCCAAGATTTCGGGGACACTGAAGCTTTCTTT. Amino acids: CASSQDFGDTEAFF. V usage is TRBV3-1 and J usage is TRBJ1-1, with D unresolved. CDR3 length: 14 amino acids. CDR1 is LGHDT, CDR2 YNNKEL, per germline (reference sequence). Between the trimmed V and J ends, which lost 0 bases and 3 bases, there was a span of 8 bases.

This clonotype came up many times. V and J are TRBV19 and TRBJ2-1; D possibly corresponds to TRBD2 (6 bases). CDR1 and CDR2 (germline): LNHDA, SQIVND (reference sequence). The CDR3 totals 15 residues. V lost 0 bases, J lost 2 bases, and 8 bases lay in between. The DNA for the CDR3 is TGTGCCAGTAGTATAGAATTAGCGGCCTACAATGAGCAGTTCTTC. Translating it yields CASSIELAAYNEQFF.